What follows are 28 T cell receptor beta chains derived from one specimen sequenced in a study of T cell responses to AZD1222 COVID-19 vaccine. Repertoires were generated with immunoSEQ multiplex PCR, while TCRdb's copy carries only in-frame clones and drops some. The sample consists of around 140,000 clones, 92% of them appearing once. The sample in question was peripheral blood, obtained 28 days after the second AZD1222 dose. These receptors were obtained from an adult who received the AZD1222 COVID-19 vaccine.

This clone was counted a single time. The chain has TRBV18 and TRBJ2-1, with no clear D. V lost 0 bases, J lost 0 bases, and 12 bases lay in between. Germline CDR1 KGHSH, CDR2 LQKENI. The CDR3 runs to 17 residues. In nucleotides, the CDR3 is TGTGCCAGCTCACCACCTCCTCCGGGTCGCTCCTACAATGAGCAGTTCTTC. Amino acid sequence: CASSPPPPGRSYNEQFF.

This chain connects TRBV24-1 to TRBJ2-5; 7 nucleotides agree with TRBD1. This CDR3 has 15 residues. The V segment lost 1 base and the J segment 2 bases; nucleotides outside the gene matches: 3. Germline values: CDR1 KGHDR, CDR2 SFDVKD. The chain's CDR3 is CATSDFGDSQETQYF. The CDR3 DNA reads as TGTGCCACCAGTGATTTTGGGGACAGTCAAGAGACCCAGTACTTC.

The genes are TRBV21-1 and TRBJ2-6. TRBV21-1 is a listed pseudogene. This CDR3 has 15 amino acids. The CDR3 DNA reads TGTGCCAGCCCCGGGGTCAGGGCTGGGGCCAACGTCCTGACTTTC. Translating it yields CASPGVRAGANVLTF.

This rearrangement joins TRBV6-1 to TRBJ1-1; TRBD1 matches 12 bases. CDR1 and CDR2 from the germline V gene are MNHNS and SASEGT. Trimming removed 3 bases from V and 6 bases from J; junction bases left unmatched: 5. The CDR3 runs 15 residues. CDR3 in amino acids: CASSEGTGGLAEAFF. As DNA, the CDR3 is TGTGCCAGCAGTGAGGGGACAGGGGGCCTCGCTGAAGCTTTCTTT.

The rearrangement uses TRBV24-1 and TRBJ2-3; a possible D gene is TRBD1 (6 bases). Germline V lookup: CDR1 KGHDR, CDR2 SFDVKD. The CDR3 runs to 14 residues. Trimming pared 4 bases from V and 6 bases from J, leaving 13 bases between. CDR3 region: CATSDSTGLDTQYF. CDR3 in DNA: TGTGCCACCAGTGACTCAACAGGGTTGGATACGCAGTATTTT.

The rearrangement uses TRBV19 and TRBJ2-7; perhaps D is TRBD1 or TRBD2 (6 bases each). The CDR3 runs 16 residues. Trimming stripped 4 bases from V and 0 bases from J, with 16 bases between. The V gene's germline CDR1 is LNHDA and CDR2 SQIVND (reference sequence). CDR3 bases: TGTGCCAGTAGTAAGGGGGGACTTTTCGGCTCCTACGAGCAGTACTTC. Its translation is CASSKGGLFGSYEQYF.

The chain couples TRBV27 to TRBJ2-7, with D perhaps matching TRBD2 (6 bases). With 6 bases removed from V and 7 bases from J, the gap between germline ends came to 16 bases. CDR3 size: 13 residues. Germline V gene sequence: CDR1 MNHEY, CDR2 SMNVEV (reference sequence). The DNA of the CDR3 is TGTGCCAGCAGCTGGGGGGACCTCGGGGAGCAGTACTTC. This sequence encodes CASSWGDLGEQYF.

The chain is built from TRBV19 and TRBJ1-2, with D possibly being TRBD1 (5 bases). V was clipped by 8 bases and J by 6 bases, with 16 bases between them. The CDR3 has 13 residues. Per germline, CDR1 LNHDA and CDR2 SQIVND (reference sequence). CDR3 nucleotides: TGTGCCAGTCTCCGGGGGGAATTTAATGGCTACACCTTC. Its translation is CASLRGEFNGYTF.

The chain employs TRBV6-5 and TRBJ1-1; D uncertain. The V gene's germline CDR1 is MNHEY and CDR2 SVGAGI. V lost 0 bases and J lost 1, with 9 bases in between. The CDR3 has 15 amino acids. The chain's CDR3 is CASSYSTAANTEAFF. CDR3 DNA: TGTGCCAGCAGTTACTCTACGGCGGCGAACACTGAAGCTTTCTTT.

This clone came up once. The CDR3 region is CASSQRTGGVLDEQYF. The CDR3 DNA follows: TGCGCCAGCAGCCAACGGACGGGGGGGGTCTTGGACGAGCAGTACTTC. V and J are TRBV4-1 and TRBJ2-7; 8 bases line up with TRBD2. This CDR3 region has 16 residues. The junction had 11 bases not matched to a gene; V was cut back by 2 bases and J by 5 bases. Germline CDR1 and CDR2: MGHRA and YSYEKL.

The chain joins TRBV11-2 to TRBJ2-1; D might be TRBD2 (5 bases). With 6 bases removed from V and 8 bases from J, the gap between germline ends came to 17 bases. The CDR3 sequence is 14 residues long. CDR1 and CDR2 (germline): SGHAT, FQNNGV. CDR3 protein: CASRPLKGEYEQFF. DNA for the CDR3: TGTGCCAGCAGGCCCCTTAAGGGAGAGTATGAGCAGTTCTTC.

The chain has TRBV2 and TRBJ1-2; D not certain. The CDR3 runs to 13 residues. Trimming stripped 6 bases from V and 0 bases from J, with 8 bases between. Germline V gene sequence: CDR1 SNHLY, CDR2 FYNNEI. The chain's CDR3 is CASRTGPNYGYTF. The CDR3 bases are TGTGCCAGCAGAACCGGGCCTAACTATGGCTACACCTTC.

This chain links TRBV6-5 with TRBJ1-3, with a tentative D call TRBD1 (6 bases). Trimming shortened V by 2 bases and J by 3 bases, and 14 bases separated the two germline ends. In germline, CDR1 is MNHEY, CDR2 SVGAGI. This CDR3 spans 16 amino acids. CDR3 DNA: TGTGCCAGCAGTTACGGGGGGGGCCCAAGTGGAAACACCATATATTTT. Its translation: CASSYGGGPSGNTIYF.

The CDR3 DNA follows: TGTGCCAGCAGCTTAATCTCGGGACGCAGCTCCTACAATGAGCAGTTCTTC. Its translation: CASSLISGRSSYNEQFF. V and J are TRBV7-8 and TRBJ2-1; D may correspond to TRBD1 or TRBD2 (5 bases each). The germline V gene encodes CDR1 SGHVS and CDR2 FQNEAQ. The CDR3 sequence is 17 residues long. V lost 2 bases, J lost 0 bases, and 14 bases lay in between. Variable domain in full (rest from reference TRBV7-8 and TRBJ2-1): GAGVSQSPRYKVAKRGQDVALRCDPISGHVSLFWYQQALGQGPEFLTYFQNEAQLDKSGLPSDRFFAERPEGSVSTLKIQRTQQEDSAVYLCASSLISGRSSYNEQFFGPGTRLTVL.

This clone appeared once. This sequence joins TRBV9 and TRBJ2-7, with D perhaps TRBD1 (5 bases). CDR3 length equals 16 residues. V was clipped by 0 bases and J by 2 bases, with 15 bases between them. The germline gives CDR1 SGDLS, CDR2 YYNGEE. The CDR3 sequence: CASSVGGGPLPYEQYF. CDR3 nucleotides: TGTGCCAGCAGCGTAGGGGGCGGTCCCCTCCCCTACGAGCAGTACTTC.

This chain links TRBV7-2 with TRBJ1-2; no reliable D call. The V end lost 2 bases, the J end lost 4 bases, and 8 bases lay between the germline ends. There are 13 residues in the CDR3. Germline V CDR1 and CDR2: SGHTA, FQGNSA. CDR3 DNA: TGTGCCAGCAGCTTACCGATGGGCTATGGCTACACCTTC. Translation gives CASSLPMGYGYTF.

This chain uses TRBV27 with TRBJ2-2, with 14 positions matching TRBD2. Germline loops: CDR1 MNHEY, CDR2 SMNVEV (reference sequence). This CDR3 comprises 18 residues. Losses at the gene ends were 5 bases for V and 6 bases for J; bases not matched to a gene: 11. This CDR3 reads CASSTRTSGRPRPGELFF. DNA for the CDR3: TGTGCCAGCAGTACAAGGACTAGCGGGAGGCCCAGACCCGGGGAGCTGTTTTTT.

The chain couples TRBV10-3 to TRBJ2-2; no clear D gene. Per the germline V gene, CDR1 is ENHRY and CDR2 is SYGVKD. The CDR3 consists of 13 residues. Trimming pared 10 bases from V and 4 bases from J, leaving 13 bases between. CDR3 sequence: CATVTVSTGELFF. DNA for the CDR3: TGTGCCACCGTAACCGTGAGCACCGGGGAGCTGTTTTTT.

The chain links TRBV6-2 or TRBV6-3 to TRBJ2-1; D is unresolved. The germline V and J ends were trimmed by 1 base and 2 bases, with 12 bases remaining between them. The CDR3 totals 16 residues. CDR1 and CDR2 from the germline V gene are MNHEY and SVGEGT. The CDR3 loop is CASSYFVWPPYNEQFF. DNA of the CDR3: TGTGCCAGCAGTTACTTTGTCTGGCCTCCCTACAATGAGCAGTTCTTC.

This chain uses TRBV30 with TRBJ1-5; tentative D call: TRBD1 (6 bases). The CDR3 runs to 16 residues. Between the trimmed V and J ends, which lost 2 bases and 5 bases, there was a span of 19 bases. Germline assignment: CDR1 GTSNPN and CDR2 SVGIG (reference sequence). This chain's CDR3 is CAWSTGTSNPDQPQHF. As DNA, the CDR3 is TGTGCCTGGAGTACCGGGACATCTAACCCCGATCAGCCCCAGCATTTT.

The V call is TRBV7-9, the J call TRBJ2-3; 11 bases fit TRBD1. The CDR3 sequence is 15 residues long. Per the germline V gene, CDR1 is SEHNR and CDR2 is FQNEAQ (reference sequence). Trimming at V came to 6 bases and at J to 4 bases, leaving 6 bases not matched to a gene. DNA of the CDR3: TGTGCCAGCAGTACCGGGACAGGGGGTCCAGATACGCAGTATTTT. Translating gives CASSTGTGGPDTQYF. Combining the CDR3 with reference TRBV7-9 and TRBJ2-3 gives the whole variable domain DTGVSQNPRHKITKRGQNVTFRCDPISEHNRLYWYRQTLGQGPEFLTYFQNEAQLEKSRLLSDRFSAERPKGSFSTLEIQRTEQGDSAMYLCASSTGTGGPDTQYFGPGTRLTVL.

CDR3 sequence: CASSLQGSNEQFF. The CDR3 DNA follows: TGTGCCAGTAGCCTACAGGGCTCGAATGAGCAGTTCTTC. The chain joins TRBV19 to TRBJ2-1; tentative D call: TRBD1 (6 bases). The CDR3 extends over 13 amino acids. Germline CDR1 LNHDA, CDR2 SQIVND (reference sequence). Trimming took 6 bases from V and 7 from J, leaving 13 bases between them.

The chain joins TRBV11-3 to TRBJ2-7; no clear D. Trimming stripped 4 bases from V and 2 bases from J, with 9 bases between. Germline CDR1 SGHNT, CDR2 YENEEA. The CDR3 has 13 residues. Here the CDR3 DNA reads TGTGCCAGCAGCTCCGGTGGGCCCTACGAGCAGTACTTC. Encoded protein: CASSSGGPYEQYF.

This chain connects TRBV5-4 to TRBJ2-5; 10 positions match TRBD2. Germline loops: CDR1 SGHNT, CDR2 YYREEE (reference sequence). V gave up 2 bases and J gave up 5 bases; unmatched junction bases: 3. CDR3 length: 14 residues. The DNA of the CDR3 is TGTGCCAGCAGCTTAACTAGCGGGATGGAGACCCAGTACTTC. Residues: CASSLTSGMETQYF. Together with reference TRBV5-4 and TRBJ2-5, the CDR3 gives the full variable domain: ETGVTQSPTHLIKTRGQQVTLRCSSQSGHNTVSWYQQALGQGPQFIFQYYREEENGRGNFPPRFSGLQFPNYSSELNVNALELDDSALYLCASSLTSGMETQYFGPGTRLLVL.

V usage is TRBV14 and J usage is TRBJ1-2; a possible D gene is TRBD1 (5 bases). The CDR3 runs 15 residues. Germline CDR1 and CDR2: SGHDN and FVKESK. Trimming took off 1 base at V and 8 bases at J, with 17 bases between the two ends. As DNA, the CDR3 is TGTGCCAGCAGCCAAGTGGGTGTTGGAGGGACCGGCTACACCTTC. This encodes CASSQVGVGGTGYTF.

The chain employs TRBV19 and TRBJ1-6, with D unclear. This CDR3 spans 14 amino acids. Germline loops: CDR1 LNHDA, CDR2 SQIVND (reference sequence). V lost 5 bases and J lost 9, with 14 bases in between. The CDR3 DNA follows: TGTGCCAGTAGTCTGACTGCATTATCTTCACCCCTCCACTTT. It translates to CASSLTALSSPLHF.

This chain connects TRBV28 to TRBJ2-7; D is unclear. The CDR3 covers 13 residues. Germline V gene lookup returns CDR1 MDHEN and CDR2 SYDVKM. V was trimmed by 3 bases and J by 4 bases, leaving 10 bases between them. CDR3 bases: TGTGCCAGCAGTTTTCCTGGCCCTTACGAGCAGTACTTC. Its protein is CASSFPGPYEQYF. Variable domain in full (rest from reference TRBV28 and TRBJ2-7): DVKVTQSSRYLVKRTGEKVFLECVQDMDHENMFWYRQDPGLGLRLIYFSYDVKMKEKGDIPEGYSVSREKKERFSLILESASTNQTSMYLCASSFPGPYEQYFGPGTRLTVT.

The chain carries TRBV11-1 and TRBJ1-2; no firm D call. This CDR3 region has 13 residues. CDR1 and CDR2 (germline): SGHAT, FQDESV (reference sequence). V lost 3 bases to trimming and J lost 3 bases, with 8 bases between them. In DNA form, the CDR3 reads TGTGCCAGCAGCTTGACTGGGGACTATGGCTACACCTTC. It translates to CASSLTGDYGYTF.